This T cell receptor beta chain is from a study of radiation and T cells in renal cell carcinoma. Details on this clone: Its antigen is as yet unknown.

Time point defined: blood 4 weeks post-SBRT, at nephrectomy. Treatment: 15 Gy SBRT to primary tumor, nephrectomy 4 weeks later. Nephrectomy followed 15 Gy stereotactic body radiation by 4 weeks. The repertoire was sequenced with immunoSEQ multiplex PCR; TCRdb's copy has only in-frame clones and lacks some. The sample carries fewer than 200,000 clones, around 89% recorded once. Findings and limits, study-wide: In blood, top tumor clones expanded by 2 weeks, shrinking by 4. Baseline intratumoral clonotype presence is unknown without pretreatment biopsies.

Looked up from germline, CDR1 is LNHDA and CDR2 is SQIVND (reference sequence). Trimming took off 8 bases at V and 0 bases at J, with 11 bases between the two ends. CDR3 length: 14 residues. The clonotype was recovered from a woman between 45 and 60 years old with renal cell carcinoma. The V gene is TRBV19, the J gene TRBJ1-3, with D possibly matching TRBD1 (5 bases). Material: blood, obtained from a patient whose treatment included radiotherapy and nephrectomy. The CDR3 sequence: CASRTGYSGNTIYF. The CDR3 DNA reads as TGTGCCAGTCGTACAGGCTACTCTGGAAACACCATATATTTT.